Listed below are T cell receptor beta chains from one sample, sequenced in a study of graft-versus-host responses after intestinal transplantation. Clones were read by immunoSEQ multiplex PCR, and TCRdb kept only the in-frame ones, dropping some. The data contain 13,000 to 15,000 clones, approximately 70% of them singletons. The material sequenced was ileum tissue, taken around 690 days after intestinal transplantation. The receptors here all came from a human patient who received an intestinal transplant, so some T cells may come from the graft donor. Each CDR3 is given with its conserved first and last residue. The order of the fields is V gene, D gene, clone size, J gene, CDR3 protein, CDR3 DNA. D genes are given only for firm matches. Not all rows give a size; the values are once, few, many and, for expanded clones, a class.

v_call: TRBV6-1
d_call: TRBD1
clone_size: NA
j_call: TRBJ2-2
cdr3_aa: CASLRQGATGELFF
cdr3_nt: TGTGCCAGTCTAAGACAGGGGGCGACCGGGGAGCTGTTTTTT

v_call: TRBV7-7
d_call: TRBD2
clone_size: NA
j_call: TRBJ2-5
cdr3_aa: CASSLAAGGTQYF
cdr3_nt: TGTGCCAGCAGCTTAGCGGCGGGGGGGACCCAGTACTTC

v_call: TRBV27
d_call: NA
clone_size: NA
j_call: TRBJ2-1
cdr3_aa: CASSISTDNEQFF
cdr3_nt: TGTGCCAGCTCGATAAGTACCGACAATGAGCAGTTCTTC

v_call: TRBV11-2
d_call: NA
clone_size: NA
j_call: TRBJ2-3
cdr3_aa: CASSPYTDTQYF
cdr3_nt: TGTGCCAGCAGCCCATACACAGATACGCAGTATTTT

v_call: TRBV5-1
d_call: TRBD1
clone_size: NA
j_call: TRBJ2-6
cdr3_aa: CASSASRTGSGANVLTF
cdr3_nt: TGCGCCAGCAGCGCCTCCCGGACAGGGTCTGGGGCCAACGTCCTGACTTTC

v_call: TRBV18
d_call: TRBD1
clone_size: NA
j_call: TRBJ2-5
cdr3_aa: CASSPVTGGETQYF
cdr3_nt: TGTGCCAGCTCACCCGTGACAGGGGGAGAGACCCAGTACTTC

v_call: TRBV4-3
d_call: NA
clone_size: NA
j_call: TRBJ2-6
cdr3_aa: CASSLKSGANVLTF
cdr3_nt: TGCGCCAGCAGCTTGAAATCCGGGGCCAACGTCCTGACTTTC

v_call: TRBV7-2
d_call: TRBD2
clone_size: NA
j_call: TRBJ2-3
cdr3_aa: CASSRRTSGVADTQYF
cdr3_nt: TGTGCCAGCAGCAGGCGGACTAGCGGGGTTGCAGATACGCAGTATTTT

v_call: TRBV20-1
d_call: TRBD2
clone_size: NA
j_call: TRBJ2-5
cdr3_aa: CISDGAGGKYF
cdr3_nt: TGCATCTCTGACGGAGCGGGGGGGAAGTACTTC

v_call: TRBV1
d_call: NA
clone_size: once
j_call: TRBJ2-4
cdr3_aa: CNSSHYHSGAGKNIQYF
cdr3_nt: TGCAACAGCAGCCATTACCACAGTGGAGCGGGCAAAAACATTCAGTACTTC

v_call: TRBV7-9
d_call: NA
clone_size: NA
j_call: TRBJ2-3
cdr3_aa: CASSLRPTHTDTQYF
cdr3_nt: TGTGCCAGCAGCTTACGGCCTACCCACACAGATACGCAGTATTTT

v_call: TRBV5-1
d_call: NA
clone_size: NA
j_call: TRBJ2-1
cdr3_aa: CASSPRRAETGEQFF
cdr3_nt: TGCGCCAGCAGCCCGAGGCGGGCCGAGACGGGTGAGCAGTTCTTC

v_call: TRBV14
d_call: TRBD2
clone_size: large
j_call: TRBJ2-7
cdr3_aa: CASRGAGTSGYEQYF
cdr3_nt: TGTGCCAGCAGGGGCGCAGGGACTAGCGGCTACGAGCAGTACTTC

v_call: TRBV19
d_call: TRBD1
clone_size: few
j_call: TRBJ1-1
cdr3_aa: CASSYDRVGGAFF
cdr3_nt: TGTGCCAGTAGCTACGACAGGGTTGGGGGAGCTTTCTTT

v_call: TRBV7-8
d_call: TRBD1
clone_size: few
j_call: TRBJ2-1
cdr3_aa: CAAGDRAYNEQFF
cdr3_nt: TGTGCCGCCGGGGACAGGGCCTACAATGAGCAGTTCTTC

v_call: TRBV2
d_call: NA
clone_size: NA
j_call: TRBJ1-2
cdr3_aa: CASSLRWNYGYTF
cdr3_nt: TGTGCCAGCAGTTTAAGATGGAACTATGGCTACACCTTC

v_call: TRBV6-5
d_call: NA
clone_size: NA
j_call: TRBJ2-1
cdr3_aa: CASSYSKTNEQFF
cdr3_nt: TGTGCCAGCAGTTACTCGAAGACAAATGAGCAGTTCTTC

v_call: TRBV18
d_call: NA
clone_size: once
j_call: TRBJ1-2
cdr3_aa: CASSPRTDFGYGYTF
cdr3_nt: TGTGCCAGCTCACCCAGGACAGATTTTGGCTATGGCTACACCTTC

v_call: TRBV5-5
d_call: NA
clone_size: NA
j_call: TRBJ2-1
cdr3_aa: CASIPSGYNEQFF
cdr3_nt: TGTGCCAGCATCCCCTCGGGGTACAATGAGCAGTTCTTC

v_call: TRBV19
d_call: TRBD1
clone_size: NA
j_call: TRBJ2-7
cdr3_aa: CASSITGDRRYYEQYF
cdr3_nt: TGTGCCAGTAGTATCACTGGGGACAGGAGGTACTACGAGCAGTACTTC

v_call: TRBV20-1
d_call: NA
clone_size: NA
j_call: TRBJ1-3
cdr3_aa: CSARDTGTIYF
cdr3_nt: TGCAGTGCTAGAGATACCGGCACCATATATTTT

v_call: TRBV29-1
d_call: NA
clone_size: NA
j_call: TRBJ2-3
cdr3_aa: CSVEGGDTQYF
cdr3_nt: TGCAGCGTTGAGGGGGGAGATACGCAGTATTTT

v_call: TRBV4-1
d_call: NA
clone_size: NA
j_call: TRBJ2-7
cdr3_aa: CASSQGLGGGLYEQYF
cdr3_nt: TGCGCCAGCAGCCAAGGGTTAGGGGGAGGCCTCTACGAGCAGTACTTC